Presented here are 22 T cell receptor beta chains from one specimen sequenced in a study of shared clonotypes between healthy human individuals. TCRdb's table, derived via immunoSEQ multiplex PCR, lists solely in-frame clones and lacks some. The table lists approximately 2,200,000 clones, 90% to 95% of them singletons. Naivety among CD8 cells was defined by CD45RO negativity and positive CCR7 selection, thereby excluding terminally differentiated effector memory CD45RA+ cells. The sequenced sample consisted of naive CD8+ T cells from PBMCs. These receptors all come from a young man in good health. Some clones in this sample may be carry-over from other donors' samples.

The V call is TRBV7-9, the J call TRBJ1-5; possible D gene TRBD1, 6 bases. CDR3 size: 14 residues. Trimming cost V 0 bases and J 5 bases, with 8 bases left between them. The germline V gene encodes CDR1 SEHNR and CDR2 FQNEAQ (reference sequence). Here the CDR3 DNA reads TGTGCCAGCAGCTTAGCACAGGGTCATCAGCCCCAGCATTTT. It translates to CASSLAQGHQPQHF.

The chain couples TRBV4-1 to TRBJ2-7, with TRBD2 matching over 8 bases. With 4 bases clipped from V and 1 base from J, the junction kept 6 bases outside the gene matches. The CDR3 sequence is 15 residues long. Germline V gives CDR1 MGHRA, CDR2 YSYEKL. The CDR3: CASSRSGGRSYEQYF. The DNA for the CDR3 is TGCGCCAGCAGCCGCTCGGGAGGGCGGTCCTACGAGCAGTACTTC.

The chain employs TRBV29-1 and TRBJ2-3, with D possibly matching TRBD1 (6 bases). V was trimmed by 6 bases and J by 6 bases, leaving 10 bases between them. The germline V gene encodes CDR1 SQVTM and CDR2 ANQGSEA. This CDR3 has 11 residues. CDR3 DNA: TGCAGCGTCCTAAGGGGGGATACGCAGTATTTT. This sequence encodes CSVLRGDTQYF.

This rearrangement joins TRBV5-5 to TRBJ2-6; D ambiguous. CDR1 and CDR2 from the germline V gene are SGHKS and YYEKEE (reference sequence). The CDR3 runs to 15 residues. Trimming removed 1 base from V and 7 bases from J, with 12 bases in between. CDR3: CASSLLMVGANVLTF. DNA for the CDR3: TGTGCCAGCAGCTTGCTAATGGTGGGAGCCAACGTCCTGACTTTC.

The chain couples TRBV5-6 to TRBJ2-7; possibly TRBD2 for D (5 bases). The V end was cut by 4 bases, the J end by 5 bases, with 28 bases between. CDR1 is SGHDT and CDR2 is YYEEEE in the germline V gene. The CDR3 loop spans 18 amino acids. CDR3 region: CASSPLGVGGGRKDEQYF. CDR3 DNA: TGTGCCAGCAGCCCCCTGGGAGTGGGCGGCGGTCGCAAGGACGAGCAGTACTTC.

The CDR3 DNA reads as TGTGCCAGCAGCTTCCCCGGGACAGGGGGAGAGACCCAGTACTTC. Translating it yields CASSFPGTGGETQYF. The gene calls are TRBV7-9 and TRBJ2-5; TRBD1 aligns across 11 bases. The CDR3 contains 15 residues. After removal of 3 bases from V and 4 bases from J, the junction contained 4 bases not matched to a gene. The germline V gene encodes CDR1 SEHNR and CDR2 FQNEAQ (reference sequence).

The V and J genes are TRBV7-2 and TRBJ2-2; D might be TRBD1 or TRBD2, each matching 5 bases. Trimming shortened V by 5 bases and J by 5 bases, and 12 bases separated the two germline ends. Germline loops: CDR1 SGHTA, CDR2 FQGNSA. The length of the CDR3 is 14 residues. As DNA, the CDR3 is TGTGCCAGCAGCGCCGGGACGGGGACCGGGGAGCTGTTTTTT. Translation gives CASSAGTGTGELFF. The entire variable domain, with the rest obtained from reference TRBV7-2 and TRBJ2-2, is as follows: GAGVSQSPSNKVTEKGKDVELRCDPISGHTALYWYRQSLGQGLEFLIYFQGNSAPDKSGLPSDRFSAERTGGSVSTLTIQRTQQEDSAVYLCASSAGTGTGELFFGEGSRLTVL.

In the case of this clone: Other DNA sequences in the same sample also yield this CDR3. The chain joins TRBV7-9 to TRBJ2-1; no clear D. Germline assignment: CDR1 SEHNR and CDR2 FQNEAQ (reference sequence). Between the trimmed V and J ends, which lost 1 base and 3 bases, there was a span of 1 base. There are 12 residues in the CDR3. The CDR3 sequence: CASSLGYNEQFF. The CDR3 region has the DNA TGTGCCAGCAGCTTAGGCTACAATGAGCAGTTCTTC. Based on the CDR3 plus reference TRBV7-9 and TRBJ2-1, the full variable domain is DTGVSQNPRHKITKRGQNVTFRCDPISEHNRLYWYRQTLGQGPEFLTYFQNEAQLEKSRLLSDRFSAERPKGSFSTLEIQRTEQGDSAMYLCASSLGYNEQFFGPGTRLTVL.

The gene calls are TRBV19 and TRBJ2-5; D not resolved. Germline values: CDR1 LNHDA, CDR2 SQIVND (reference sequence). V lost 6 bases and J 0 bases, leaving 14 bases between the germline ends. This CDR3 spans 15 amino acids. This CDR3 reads CASSPTRSHQETQYF. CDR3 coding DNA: TGTGCCAGTAGCCCTACCAGGTCCCACCAAGAGACCCAGTACTTC.

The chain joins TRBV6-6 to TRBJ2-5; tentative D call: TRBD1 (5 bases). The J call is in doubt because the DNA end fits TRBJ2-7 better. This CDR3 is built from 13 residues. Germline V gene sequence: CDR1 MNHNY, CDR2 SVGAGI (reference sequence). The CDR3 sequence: CASSYHDSHEQYF. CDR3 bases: TGTGCCAGCAGTTATCATGACAGTCACGAGCAGTACTTC.

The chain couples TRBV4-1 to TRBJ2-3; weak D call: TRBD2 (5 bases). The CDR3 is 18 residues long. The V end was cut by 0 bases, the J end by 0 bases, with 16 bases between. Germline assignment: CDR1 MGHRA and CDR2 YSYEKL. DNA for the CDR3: TGCGCCAGCAGCCAAGACGGAGCGGCTAGCTCTAGCACAGATACGCAGTATTTT. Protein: CASSQDGAASSSTDTQYF.

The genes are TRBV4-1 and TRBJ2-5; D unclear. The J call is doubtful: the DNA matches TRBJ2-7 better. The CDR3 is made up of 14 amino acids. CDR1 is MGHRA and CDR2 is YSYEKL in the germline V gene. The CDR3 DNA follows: TGCGCCAGCAGCCAAGATCTGGGCAGCTACGAGCAGTACTTC. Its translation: CASSQDLGSYEQYF.

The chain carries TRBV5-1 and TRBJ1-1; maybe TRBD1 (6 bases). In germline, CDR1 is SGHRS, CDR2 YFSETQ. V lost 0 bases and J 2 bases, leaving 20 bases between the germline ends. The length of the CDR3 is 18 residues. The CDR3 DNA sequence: TGCGCCAGCAGCTTGGAAGCCAGGGGTTACGATCGTAACACTGAAGCTTTCTTT. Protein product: CASSLEARGYDRNTEAFF.

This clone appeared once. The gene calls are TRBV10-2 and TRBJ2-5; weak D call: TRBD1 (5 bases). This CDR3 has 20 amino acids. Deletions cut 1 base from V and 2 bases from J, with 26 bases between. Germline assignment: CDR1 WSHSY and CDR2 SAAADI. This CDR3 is CASSEFRTLYRPLIQETQYF. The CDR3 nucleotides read TGCGCCAGCAGTGAGTTTCGGACACTCTACCGGCCTCTCATTCAAGAGACCCAGTACTTC.

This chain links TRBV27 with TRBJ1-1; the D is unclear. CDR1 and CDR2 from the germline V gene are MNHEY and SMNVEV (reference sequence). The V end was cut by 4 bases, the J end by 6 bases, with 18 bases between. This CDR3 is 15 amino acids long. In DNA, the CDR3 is TGTGCCAGCAGTTCGAGGCCCGGGAGCCCCGCTGAAGCTTTCTTT. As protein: CASSSRPGSPAEAFF.

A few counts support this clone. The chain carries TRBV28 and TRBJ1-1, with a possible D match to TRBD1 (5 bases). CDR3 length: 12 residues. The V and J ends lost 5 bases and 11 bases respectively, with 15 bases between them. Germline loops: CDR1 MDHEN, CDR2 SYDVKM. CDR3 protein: CASSRQYFGAFF. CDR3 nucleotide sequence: TGTGCCAGCAGTCGACAGTACTTTGGTGCTTTCTTT.

CDR3 residues: CASSPIGGRDTQYF. CDR3 bases: TGTGCCAGCAGTCCGATTGGCGGGAGGGACACGCAGTATTTT. The chain joins TRBV7-3 to TRBJ2-3, with TRBD2 identical over 9 bases. The CDR3 is 14 residues long. V lost 6 bases and J lost 9; bases outside the gene matches: 10. Germline V gives CDR1 SGHTA, CDR2 FQGTGA.

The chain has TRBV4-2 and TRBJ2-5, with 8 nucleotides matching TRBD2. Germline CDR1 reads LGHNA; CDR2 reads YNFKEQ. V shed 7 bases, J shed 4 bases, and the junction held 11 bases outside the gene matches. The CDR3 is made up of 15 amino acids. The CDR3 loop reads CASTKGSGSGETQYF. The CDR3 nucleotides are TGTGCCAGCACCAAGGGGAGCGGGAGCGGAGAGACCCAGTACTTC.

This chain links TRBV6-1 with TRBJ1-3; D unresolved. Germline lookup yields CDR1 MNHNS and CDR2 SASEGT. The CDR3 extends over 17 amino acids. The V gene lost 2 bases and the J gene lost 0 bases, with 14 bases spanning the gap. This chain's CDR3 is CASSETPVGSSGNTIYF. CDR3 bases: TGTGCCAGCAGTGAAACCCCGGTGGGCAGCTCTGGAAACACCATATATTTT.

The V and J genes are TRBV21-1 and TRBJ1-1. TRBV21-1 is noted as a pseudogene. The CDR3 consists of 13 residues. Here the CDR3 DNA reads TGTGCCAGCAGACAGAGGAAGGACACTGAAGCTTTCTTT. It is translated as CASRQRKDTEAFF.

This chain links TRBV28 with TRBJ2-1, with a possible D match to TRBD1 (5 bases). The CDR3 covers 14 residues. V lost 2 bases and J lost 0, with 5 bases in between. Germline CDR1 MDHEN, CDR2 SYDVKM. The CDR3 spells CASSLTGSYNEQFF. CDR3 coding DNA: TGTGCCAGCAGTTTAACAGGCTCCTACAATGAGCAGTTCTTC.

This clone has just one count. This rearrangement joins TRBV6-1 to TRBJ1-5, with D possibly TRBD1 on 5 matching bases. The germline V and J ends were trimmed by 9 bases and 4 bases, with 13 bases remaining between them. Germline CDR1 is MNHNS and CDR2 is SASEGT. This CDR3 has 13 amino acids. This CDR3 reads CASLWDGNQPQHF. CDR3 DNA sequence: TGTGCCAGTCTCTGGGACGGTAATCAGCCCCAGCATTTT.